Listed below are T cell receptor beta chains from one sample, sequenced in a study of T-cell reconstitution after alpha-beta-depleted transplantation in children. TCRdb recomputed calls from the PCR reads with MiXCR, one row per CDR3 protein. The sample holds about 980,000 distinct CDR3 sequences, around 30% seen once. Sequenced material: PBMCs, mostly from graft donor cells, taken 360 days after TCRalphabeta/CD19-depleted stem cell transplant. The receptors stem from a boy less than two years old who had a stem cell transplant for SCID, so the T cells may come from the graft donor. Both conserved end residues are part of each CDR3. A D gene is named only where the DNA matches it firmly. For some rows the clone size is stated as once, few or many, or as a class when expanded; others skip it.

NA	TRBV7-9	TRBJ1-1	few	CASSFVRMTMRTEAFF	TGTGCCAGCAGCTTCGTCAGAATGACTATGAGGACTGAAGCTTTCTTT
NA	TRBV7-2	TRBJ2-5	NA	CASSLAPSLETQYF	TGTGCCAGCAGCTTAGCCCCTAGCTTGGAGACCCAGTACTTC
TRBD1	TRBV10-3	TRBJ2-3	few	CAISEGQGAADTQYF	TGTGCCATCAGTGAGGGACAGGGGGCCGCAGATACGCAGTATTTT
NA	TRBV18	TRBJ1-1	NA	CASSPLGVGTEAFF	TGTGCCAGCTCACCCCTCGGGGTGGGCACTGAAGCTTTCTTT
NA	TRBV15	TRBJ1-6	NA	CATSREPSQALHF	TGTGCCACCAGCAGAGAGCCAAGCCAGGCCCTCCACTTT
TRBD2	TRBV29-1	TRBJ2-1	few	CSVERPGGADEQFF	TGCAGCGTTGAAAGGCCCGGGGGGGCCGATGAGCAGTTCTTC
NA	TRBV4-1	TRBJ1-5	few	CASSQVAGVNQPQHF	TGCGCCAGCAGCCAAGTGGCAGGGGTCAATCAGCCCCAGCATTTT
NA	TRBV2	TRBJ2-5	NA	CASSERVETQYF	TGTGCCAGCAGTGAACGGGTGGAGACCCAGTACTTC
NA	TRBV7-9	TRBJ2-1	NA	CASDEGYFF	TGTGCCAGCGATGAGGGGTATTTCTTC
TRBD1	TRBV28	TRBJ1-2	few	CAITKRGQVYGYTF	TGTGCCATCACTAAGCGGGGACAGGTCTATGGCTACACCTTC
TRBD2	TRBV12-3/TRBV12-4	TRBJ2-1	few	CASSLGGGNYNEQFF	TGTGCCAGCAGTTTGGGCGGGGGGAACTACAATGAGCAGTTCTTC
NA	TRBV5-1	TRBJ1-1	NA	CASSLRPTGTNTEAFF	TGCGCCAGCAGCTTGAGGCCTACAGGTACGAACACTGAAGCTTTCTTT
NA	TRBV9	TRBJ2-7	NA	CASSAAGTIYEQYF	TGTGCCAGCAGCGCGGCAGGGACCATTTACGAGCAGTACTTC
NA	TRBV12-3/TRBV12-4	TRBJ1-1	many	CASSLRQTNTEAFF	TGTGCCAGCAGTTTACGGCAGACGAACACTGAAGCTTTCTTT
TRBD1	TRBV7-2	TRBJ1-6	NA	CASSLMEGAKSPLHF	TGTGCCAGCAGCTTAATGGAGGGGGCGAAGTCACCCCTCCACTTT
NA	TRBV5-1	TRBJ1-1	NA	CASSWGRLKNTEAFF	TGCGCCAGCAGCTGGGGCAGACTGAAGAACACTGAAGCTTTCTTT
NA	TRBV12-3/TRBV12-4	TRBJ1-1	NA	CASSLGSPLRRVNEAFF	TGTGCCAGCAGTTTAGGCTCCCCCCTAAGGAGGGTGAATGAAGCTTTCTTT
NA	TRBV5-1	TRBJ1-1	NA	CASSSGKGTEAFF	TGCGCCAGCAGCTCCGGGAAGGGGACTGAAGCTTTCTTT
TRBD2	TRBV7-2	TRBJ2-1	NA	CASSLISGGPNEQFF	TGTGCCAGCAGCCTCATTAGCGGGGGCCCAAATGAGCAGTTCTTC
NA	TRBV6-5	TRBJ1-2	NA	CASSYSREGVGGYTF	TGTGCCAGCAGTTACTCCCGGGAGGGGGTGGGAGGCTACACCTTC
NA	TRBV20-1	TRBJ2-1	NA	CSARDGVALDEQFF	TGCAGTGCTAGAGATGGTGTCGCCCTCGATGAGCAGTTCTTC
TRBD1	TRBV27	TRBJ1-5	NA	CASSPRTGASNQPQHF	TGTGCCAGCAGTCCCCGGACAGGAGCTAGCAATCAGCCCCAGCATTTT
NA	TRBV24-1	TRBJ2-1	NA	CATSEVRAGYNEQFF	TGTGCCACCAGTGAGGTCAGGGCCGGCTACAATGAGCAGTTCTTC
NA	TRBV20-1	TRBJ2-3	NA	CSARVDRSTDTQYF	TGCAGTGCTAGAGTGGACAGAAGCACAGATACGCAGTATTTT
NA	TRBV7-9	TRBJ2-5	NA	CASSLGPPRETQYF	TGTGCCAGCAGCTTAGGTCCCCCCCGAGAGACCCAGTACTTC
NA	TRBV11-1	TRBJ2-4	NA	CASSLEKGIAKNIQYF	TGTGCCAGCAGCTTAGAAAAGGGGATAGCCAAAAACATTCAGTACTTC
NA	TRBV4-2	TRBJ2-2	NA	CASSRRETGNTGELFF	TGTGCCAGCAGCCGTAGGGAGACAGGAAACACCGGGGAGCTGTTTTTT
NA	TRBV27	TRBJ1-2	NA	CASSRAGAGYTF	TGTGCCAGCAGCCGGGCAGGGGCTGGCTACACCTTC
NA	TRBV3-1	TRBJ1-3	NA	CASSQVYSSYRSSGNTIYF	TGTGCCAGCAGCCAAGTTTACTCTTCCTACAGATCCTCTGGAAACACCATATATTTT
TRBD2	TRBV20-1	TRBJ2-3	few	CSARVRGASTDTQYF	TGCAGTGCTAGAGTGCGGGGGGCCTCCACAGATACGCAGTATTTT
NA	TRBV10-3	TRBJ2-7	NA	CAISEKLLQDSYEQYF	TGTGCCATCAGTGAGAAGCTCCTACAAGACTCCTACGAGCAGTACTTC
NA	TRBV3-1	TRBJ2-7	NA	CASSQAGGSSEQYF	TGTGCCAGCAGCCAAGCGGGGGGCTCTTCCGAGCAGTACTTC
TRBD1	TRBV12-3/TRBV12-4	TRBJ2-5	few	CASVRDRGRQETQYF	TGTGCCAGCGTTAGGGACAGGGGGCGCCAAGAGACCCAGTACTTC
NA	TRBV11-3	TRBJ2-1	NA	CASSLGEGALNEQFF	TGTGCCAGCAGCTTAGGGGAGGGGGCGCTGAATGAGCAGTTCTTC
NA	TRBV9	TRBJ1-1	few	CASSVSGGSDTEAFF	TGTGCCAGCAGCGTTTCCGGGGGTTCGGACACTGAAGCTTTCTTT
NA	TRBV9	TRBJ1-2	few	CASSVSPLPNGYTF	TGTGCCAGCAGCGTAAGTCCCCTGCCCAATGGCTACACCTTC
NA	TRBV5-1	TRBJ2-7	NA	CASSSLINTEDEQYF	TGCGCCAGCAGCTCGCTCATAAATACAGAGGACGAGCAGTACTTC
TRBD2	TRBV20-1	TRBJ2-1	few	CSARAWLAANNEQFF	TGCAGTGCTAGAGCTTGGCTAGCGGCGAACAATGAGCAGTTCTTC
TRBD1	TRBV10-3	TRBJ2-1	NA	CAISESKPGQGVNEQFF	TGTGCCATCAGTGAGTCGAAGCCGGGACAGGGGGTCAATGAGCAGTTCTTC
NA	TRBV12-3/TRBV12-4	TRBJ1-1	NA	CASSPRLLSGEAEAFF	TGTGCCAGCAGTCCCCGACTTTTAAGCGGGGAGGCTGAAGCTTTCTTT
NA	TRBV7-2	TRBJ2-2	NA	CASSLWDANTGELFF	TGTGCCAGCAGCTTATGGGACGCGAACACCGGGGAGCTGTTTTTT
NA	TRBV12-3/TRBV12-4	TRBJ2-1	once	CASSLWGVNEQFF	TGTGCCAGCAGTTTGTGGGGCGTCAATGAGCAGTTCTTC
NA	TRBV27	TRBJ2-1	few	CASSFSFRGNEQFF	TGTGCCAGCAGTTTTTCATTTCGGGGGAATGAGCAGTTCTTC
NA	TRBV20-1	TRBJ2-5	NA	CSASGLGGPTQETQYF	TGCAGTGCTAGCGGTTTGGGGGGACCAACACAAGAGACCCAGTACTTC
TRBD1	TRBV20-1	TRBJ1-1	NA	CSAPRTGRTEAFF	TGCAGTGCTCCTCGGACAGGACGCACTGAAGCTTTCTTT
TRBD2	TRBV7-9	TRBJ2-5	few	CASSRGLVNEETQYF	TGTGCCAGCAGCCGGGGACTAGTCAACGAGGAGACCCAGTACTTC
NA	TRBV20-1	TRBJ2-1	few	CSARRPGSSYNEQFF	TGCAGTGCTAGACGCCCAGGGAGCTCCTACAATGAGCAGTTCTTC
NA	TRBV29-1	TRBJ1-2	few	CSVEQGGRHGYTF	TGCAGCGTTGAACAGGGTGGTCGCCATGGCTACACCTTC
TRBD1	TRBV9	TRBJ1-1	NA	CASSSGGERGTEAFF	TGTGCCAGCAGCTCAGGGGGGGAGAGAGGTACTGAAGCTTTCTTT
NA	TRBV10-2	TRBJ2-1	NA	CASSEKAGLGKNEQFF	TGCGCCAGCAGTGAGAAGGCAGGGTTGGGGAAAAATGAGCAGTTCTTC
NA	TRBV6-5	TRBJ2-6	NA	CASSYPWGATGANVLTF	TGTGCCAGCAGTTACCCATGGGGGGCTACTGGGGCCAACGTCCTGACTTTC
NA	TRBV28	TRBJ2-1	few	CASSFPVSLFYNEQFF	TGTGCCAGCAGTTTCCCTGTCTCCCTTTTCTACAATGAGCAGTTCTTC
NA	TRBV7-3	TRBJ2-2	NA	CASSLQGTGNTGELFF	TGTGCCAGCAGCTTACAAGGGACCGGGAACACCGGGGAGCTGTTTTTT
TRBD1	TRBV15	TRBJ1-1	NA	CATRGQGAYTEAFF	TGTGCCACCAGGGGACAGGGGGCATACACTGAAGCTTTCTTT